A single sample gave rise to the 2 T cell receptor beta chains below, sequenced in a study of blood T cell repertoires in COVID-19. The assay was immunoSEQ multiplex PCR, and TCRdb's table has in-frame clones only and misses some. The sample carries about 200,000 clones, over 70% recorded once. Sequenced: peripheral blood. Receptor source: a woman aged 70-85 years with acute or convalescent COVID-19.

The V call is TRBV20-1, the J call TRBJ2-1, with TRBD2 matching 8 bases. With V trimmed by 3 bases and J by 10 bases, 14 bases remained unmatched. CDR1 and CDR2 from the germline V gene are DFQATT and SNEGSKA (reference sequence). The CDR3 loop spans 15 amino acids. In nucleotides, the CDR3 is TGCAGTGCTAGTTCCCCTGGACTAGCCGTTATGGAGCAGTTCTTC. Its protein product is CSASSPGLAVMEQFF.

The chain couples TRBV10-3 to TRBJ1-6, with 7 bases aligning to TRBD1. CDR3 size: 15 residues. Germline loops: CDR1 ENHRY, CDR2 SYGVKD. The V gene end was trimmed by 1 base and the J gene end by 9 bases; junction bases not matched to a gene: 6. CDR3 sequence reads: CAISEFEGASSPLHF. The CDR3 DNA follows: TGTGCCATCAGTGAGTTCGAGGGGGCTAGTTCACCCCTCCACTTT.